Following are 27 T cell receptor beta chains from one sample sequenced in a study of blood T cells in healthy people across ages. Combining a sample-barcoded 5' primer with a J-beta primer mix, a second PCR ran for 7 to 11 cycles. TCRdb reprocessed the 5' RACE reads via MiXCR and lists one record per CDR3 protein. The table includes about 1.8 million distinct CDR3 sequences, around 50% detected once. Sequences were obtained from blood. Every receptor here comes from a woman aged 40 to 49 in good health.

Concerning this clonotype itself: The junction does not match germline at one end; this may be a read error. The V call is TRBV7-2, the J call TRBJ2-3; no firm D call. This CDR3 is 14 amino acids long. The germline CDR1 and CDR2 sequences are SGHTA and FQGNSA. The CDR3 nucleotides read TGTGCCAACAGCCCGTTAGTGACCACAGATACGCAGTATTTT. It encodes CANSPLVTTDTQYF.

The chain employs TRBV4-3 and TRBJ2-5, with D possibly called TRBD1 or TRBD2 (6 bases each). This CDR3 has 18 residues. Germline assignment: CDR1 LGHNA and CDR2 YSLEER. Trimming took off 0 bases at V and 5 bases at J, with 22 bases between the two ends. The CDR3 protein is CASSQESLRGPQYETQYF. The CDR3, as DNA: TGCGCCAGCAGCCAAGAGAGTTTACGGGGGCCACAATATGAGACCCAGTACTTC.

This chain uses TRBV29-1 with TRBJ2-7; 10 nucleotides line up with TRBD1. Germline V CDR1 and CDR2: SQVTM, ANQGSEA. Losses at the gene ends were 6 bases for V and 5 bases for J; bases not matched to a gene: 10. This CDR3 spans 14 amino acids. CDR3 coding DNA: TGCAGCGTCAGAGACGACAGGGGGCTGAACGAGCAGTACTTC. Translation gives CSVRDDRGLNEQYF.

V gene TRBV27 combines with J gene TRBJ1-5, with a tentative D call TRBD1 (5 bases). The ends were cut back, 5 bases at V and 3 bases at J, with 11 bases in the middle. In germline, CDR1 is MNHEY, CDR2 SMNVEV (reference sequence). The CDR3 extends over 14 amino acids. DNA of the CDR3: TGTGCCAGCAGTCCGAGACAGAACAATCAGCCCCAGCATTTT. Encoded protein: CASSPRQNNQPQHF.

This chain links TRBV9 with TRBJ2-1; D is uncertain. Germline CDR1 reads SGDLS; CDR2 reads YYNGEE. The ends were cut back, 0 bases at V and 8 bases at J, with 9 bases in the middle. There are 13 residues in the CDR3. The DNA for the CDR3 is TGTGCCAGCAGCGTAGTCCCATGGGATGAGCAGTTCTTC. This sequence encodes CASSVVPWDEQFF.

The V and J genes are TRBV28 and TRBJ1-2; the D is unclear. The V end lost 6 bases, the J end lost 4 bases, and 9 bases lay between the germline ends. This CDR3 is built from 12 residues. Looked up from germline, CDR1 is MDHEN and CDR2 is SYDVKM. CDR3 amino acids: CASRLLFYGYTF. Here the CDR3 DNA reads TGTGCCAGCAGGTTACTCTTCTATGGCTACACCTTC.

The J gene is TRBJ1-1, the V gene TRBV28, with 7 bases lining up with TRBD1. CDR1 and CDR2 from the germline V gene are MDHEN and SYDVKM. Losses at the gene ends were 6 bases for V and 4 bases for J; bases not matched to a gene: 17. The CDR3 covers 17 residues. This chain's CDR3 is CASSSINPQGPGTEAFF. The CDR3 DNA sequence: TGTGCCAGCAGCTCCATAAACCCACAGGGGCCGGGCACTGAAGCTTTCTTT.

This clonotype came up a few times. The DNA for the CDR3 is TGTGCCAGCAGTGGCACAGGGGGCTGGGAAGAGACCCAGTACTTC. This sequence encodes CASSGTGGWEETQYF. The rearrangement joins TRBV27 to TRBJ2-5, with 9 bases aligning to TRBD1. Germline-derived CDR1 and CDR2 are MNHEY and SMNVEV (reference sequence). The CDR3 sequence is 15 residues long. V lost 5 bases and J lost 3; bases outside the gene matches: 7.

This chain links TRBV27 with TRBJ1-2; D not certain. Germline V CDR1 and CDR2: MNHEY, SMNVEV (reference sequence). V gave up 3 bases and J gave up 0 bases, with 11 bases separating them. The CDR3 is 15 residues long. Written as DNA, the CDR3 is TGTGCCAGCAGTTTTACCTGGTATACTAACTATGGCTACACCTTC. Protein: CASSFTWYTNYGYTF.

This clonotype has only a few counts. This rearrangement joins TRBV20-1 to TRBJ2-3; D not certain. Germline CDR1 and CDR2: DFQATT and SNEGSKA (reference sequence). V was clipped by 3 bases and J by 3 bases, with 10 bases between them. CDR3 length: 13 amino acids. CDR3 sequence (DNA): TGCAGTGCTAGGAGACTGGGTACAGATACGCAGTATTTT. It specifies CSARRLGTDTQYF.

The chain carries TRBV20-1 and TRBJ1-5; 9 positions match TRBD1. Germline V gene lookup returns CDR1 DFQATT and CDR2 SNEGSKA (reference sequence). J lost 4 bases, V lost 4 bases, and 8 bases had no gene match. This CDR3 has 15 amino acids. The CDR3 protein is CSATEPTGGNQPQHF. The CDR3 nucleotides are TGCAGTGCTACCGAACCGACAGGGGGAAATCAGCCCCAGCATTTT.

The V and J genes are TRBV20-1 and TRBJ2-1; the D call may be TRBD1 or TRBD2 (7 bases each). The V gene's germline CDR1 is DFQATT and CDR2 SNEGSKA (reference sequence). The CDR3 has 12 amino acids. As DNA, the CDR3 is TGCAGGGCTGCAGGGGGGGGCAATGAGCAGTTCTTC. It codes for CRAAGGGNEQFF.

As regards this clonotype: A read error may account for a junction end that differs from germline. The CDR3 DNA is TGTGCCAGCAGCTCCGGGACAGACAACACAGATACGCGGTATTTT. As protein: CASSSGTDNTDTRYF. The V call is TRBV11-2, the J call TRBJ2-3; 7 nucleotides agree with TRBD1. The CDR3 loop spans 15 amino acids. Germline V gives CDR1 SGHAT, CDR2 FQNNGV. The full variable domain, with the rest looked up from reference TRBV11-2 and TRBJ2-3, is EAGVAQSPRYKIIEKRQSVAFWCNPISGHATLYWYQQILGQGPKLLIQFQNNGVVDDSQLPKDRFSAERLKGVDSTLKIQPAKLEDSAVYLCASSSGTDNTDTRYFGPGTRLTVL.

This clonotype was seen more than once but under ten times. This chain uses TRBV5-1 with TRBJ2-7; 8 bases are shared with TRBD1. The CDR3 runs 14 residues. CDR1 SGHRS and CDR2 YFSETQ come from the germline V gene. Losses at the gene ends were 4 bases for V and 6 bases for J; bases not matched to a gene: 9. CDR3 nucleotides: TGCGCCAGCAGCCTCCGGACAGGGATAGCCGAGCAGTACTTC. This translates into CASSLRTGIAEQYF.

The gene calls are TRBV9 and TRBJ2-1; possibly TRBD1 or TRBD2 for D (7 bases each). Near its end, the DNA agrees better with TRBJ2-7, so the J call may be wrong. The germline CDR1 and CDR2 sequences are SGDLS and YYNGEE. The CDR3 loop spans 17 amino acids. In nucleotides, the CDR3 is TGTGCCAGCAACCAGGGGGGAGGGCCCGAATCCTACAATGAGCAGTACTTC. This encodes CASNQGGGPESYNEQYF.

This clonotype occurred many times. V is TRBV7-2 and J is TRBJ2-6; no clear D. This CDR3 is 14 amino acids long. Trimming cost V 4 bases and J 0 bases, with 4 bases left between them. The V gene's germline CDR1 is SGHTA and CDR2 FQGNSA. The CDR3 region is CASSYDSGANVLTF. In nucleotides, the CDR3 is TGTGCCAGCAGCTACGACTCTGGGGCCAACGTCCTGACTTTC.

The chain links TRBV2 to TRBJ2-7, with a weak D call TRBD1 (6 bases). The CDR3 has 13 residues. Germline V gene sequence: CDR1 SNHLY, CDR2 FYNNEI. Trimming stripped 8 bases from V and 2 bases from J, with 13 bases between. As DNA, the CDR3 is TGTGCCAGCTACAGGGATATTGCCTACGAGCAGTACTTC. As protein: CASYRDIAYEQYF.

A few counts support this clonotype. J is TRBJ2-1 and V is TRBV9; 9 nucleotides agree with TRBD1. The J segment lost 6 bases and the V segment lost 4 bases, leaving 11 bases of the junction unmatched. The CDR3 totals 16 residues. The germline V gene has CDR1 SGDLS and CDR2 YYNGEE. The CDR3 reads CASSPSGTGPSNEQFF. Here the CDR3 DNA reads TGTGCCAGCAGCCCCTCCGGGACAGGGCCCTCCAATGAGCAGTTCTTC.

This clonotype has a count of ten or more. J is TRBJ2-7 and V is TRBV11-2; 9 bases fit TRBD1. Looked up from germline, CDR1 is SGHAT and CDR2 is FQNNGV. The V gene end was trimmed by 1 base and the J gene end by 3 bases; junction bases not matched to a gene: 4. CDR3 length: 15 amino acids. The CDR3 DNA reads TGTGCCAGCAGCTTAGGAGGGACAGGGATCTACGAGCAGTACTTC. This gives the protein CASSLGGTGIYEQYF. The full variable domain, rest sourced from reference TRBV11-2 and TRBJ2-7, is EAGVAQSPRYKIIEKRQSVAFWCNPISGHATLYWYQQILGQGPKLLIQFQNNGVVDDSQLPKDRFSAERLKGVDSTLKIQPAKLEDSAVYLCASSLGGTGIYEQYFGPGTRLTVT.

The rearrangement links TRBV6-2 or TRBV6-3 to TRBJ1-1; 8 bases map to TRBD1. The CDR3 extends over 14 amino acids. Germline CDR1 MNHEY, CDR2 SVGEGT. Losses at the gene ends were 5 bases for V and 5 bases for J; bases not matched to a gene: 7. The DNA of the CDR3 is TGTGCCAGCAGTCACCAGGGGGCGGAAACTGAAGCTTTCTTT. This gives the protein CASSHQGAETEAFF.

Worth noting for this clonotype: Since a much larger clone is just one base distant, this may be a read error. This chain uses TRBV12-3 or TRBV12-4 with TRBJ1-2; 7 bases fit TRBD1. The CDR3 length is 13 residues. J was trimmed by 1 base and V by 7 bases; bases with no gene match: 3. CDR3 sequence: CASIGDSNYGYTF. The CDR3 DNA reads as TGTGCCAGCATCGGGGACAGTAACTATGGCTACACCTTC.

This clonotype showed up just a few times. The V and J genes are TRBV9 and TRBJ1-2; D ambiguous. CDR3 length: 14 amino acids. Trimming left V 0 bases short and J 3 bases short, with 9 bases between. Germline loops: CDR1 SGDLS, CDR2 YYNGEE. In DNA form, the CDR3 reads TGTGCCAGCAGCGTAGGTCGGGATTACTATGGCTACACCTTC. It codes for CASSVGRDYYGYTF. The variable domain in full, completed from reference TRBV9 and TRBJ1-2, reads DSGVTQTPKHLITATGQRVTLRCSPRSGDLSVYWYQQSLDQGLQFLIQYYNGEERAKGNILERFSAQQFPDLHSELNLSSLELGDSALYFCASSVGRDYYGYTFGSGTRLTVV.

The table lists this clonotype with many counts. The genes are TRBV29-1 and TRBJ2-6; D remains ambiguous. The V gene's germline CDR1 is SQVTM and CDR2 ANQGSEA. V was cut by 7 bases and J by 2 bases, with 9 bases left in between. This CDR3 region has 13 residues. CDR3 amino acids: CSAAPTGANVLTF. The CDR3 DNA reads as TGCAGCGCTGCCCCGACTGGGGCCAACGTCCTGACTTTC.

Only a few counts were recorded for this clonotype. This sequence joins TRBV15 and TRBJ1-4, with D maybe TRBD1 (5 bases). CDR3 length equals 12 residues. Trimming cost V 6 bases and J 6 bases, with 8 bases left between them. Germline V gene sequence: CDR1 LNHNV, CDR2 YYDKDF (reference sequence). The CDR3 reads CATSGGYEKLFF. The CDR3 DNA sequence: TGTGCCACCAGTGGGGGGTATGAAAAACTGTTTTTT.

The V gene is TRBV20-1, the J gene TRBJ2-5; a possible D gene is TRBD2 (6 bases). CDR3 length: 11 residues. Germline CDR1 reads DFQATT; CDR2 reads SNEGSKA (reference sequence). The CDR3 nucleotides read TGCAGGATGGGGGGAGCAGAGACCCAGTACTTC. Residues: CRMGGAETQYF.

With respect to this clonotype: Just one base apart from a much larger clone, this may be a read error. The conserved phenylalanine or tryptophan is not found at the CDR3 terminus, so this likely reflects a read error. The chain links TRBV6-1 to TRBJ2-7; D perhaps matches TRBD1 (5 bases). The V and J ends lost 5 bases and 6 bases respectively, with 20 bases between them. The CDR3 has 15 amino acids. CDR1 is MNHNS and CDR2 is SASEGT in the germline V gene. CDR3 in amino acids: CASSRRGSQGREQYY. The CDR3 DNA reads TGTGCCAGCAGTAGACGAGGTAGTCAGGGCCGCGAGCAGTACTAC.

This chain joins TRBV12-3 or TRBV12-4 and TRBJ2-5, with 9 bases identical to TRBD2. The CDR3 extends over 17 amino acids. V shed 1 base and J 5 bases; nucleotides not matched to a gene: 11. CDR3 region: CASSLEKLASGDETQYF. The DNA for the CDR3 is TGTGCCAGCAGTTTAGAAAAGTTGGCTAGCGGGGATGAGACCCAGTACTTC.